The clone carrying this T cell receptor (beta chain) was recorded many times. V lost 1 base to trimming and J lost 10 bases; unmatched junction nucleotides: 10. Germline V CDR1 and CDR2: SGHTA, FQGNSA. CDR3 length equals 16 residues. The data derive from a study of neurological immune-mediated disorders. TCRdb reprocessed the 5' RACE reads via MiXCR and lists one record per CDR3 protein. Of fewer than 60,000 distinct CDR3 sequences listed, about a tenth are singletons. Sequencing input: PBMCs. This clonotype was sampled from a man between 65 and 85 years old with HTLV-1-associated myelopathy (HAM/TSP). The genes are TRBV7-2 and TRBJ2-1; 10 nucleotides match TRBD2. CDR3 amino acids: CASSLVRASGRGEQFF. As DNA, the CDR3 is TGTGCCAGCAGCTTAGTTCGGGCTAGCGGGAGAGGGGAGCAGTTCTTC.